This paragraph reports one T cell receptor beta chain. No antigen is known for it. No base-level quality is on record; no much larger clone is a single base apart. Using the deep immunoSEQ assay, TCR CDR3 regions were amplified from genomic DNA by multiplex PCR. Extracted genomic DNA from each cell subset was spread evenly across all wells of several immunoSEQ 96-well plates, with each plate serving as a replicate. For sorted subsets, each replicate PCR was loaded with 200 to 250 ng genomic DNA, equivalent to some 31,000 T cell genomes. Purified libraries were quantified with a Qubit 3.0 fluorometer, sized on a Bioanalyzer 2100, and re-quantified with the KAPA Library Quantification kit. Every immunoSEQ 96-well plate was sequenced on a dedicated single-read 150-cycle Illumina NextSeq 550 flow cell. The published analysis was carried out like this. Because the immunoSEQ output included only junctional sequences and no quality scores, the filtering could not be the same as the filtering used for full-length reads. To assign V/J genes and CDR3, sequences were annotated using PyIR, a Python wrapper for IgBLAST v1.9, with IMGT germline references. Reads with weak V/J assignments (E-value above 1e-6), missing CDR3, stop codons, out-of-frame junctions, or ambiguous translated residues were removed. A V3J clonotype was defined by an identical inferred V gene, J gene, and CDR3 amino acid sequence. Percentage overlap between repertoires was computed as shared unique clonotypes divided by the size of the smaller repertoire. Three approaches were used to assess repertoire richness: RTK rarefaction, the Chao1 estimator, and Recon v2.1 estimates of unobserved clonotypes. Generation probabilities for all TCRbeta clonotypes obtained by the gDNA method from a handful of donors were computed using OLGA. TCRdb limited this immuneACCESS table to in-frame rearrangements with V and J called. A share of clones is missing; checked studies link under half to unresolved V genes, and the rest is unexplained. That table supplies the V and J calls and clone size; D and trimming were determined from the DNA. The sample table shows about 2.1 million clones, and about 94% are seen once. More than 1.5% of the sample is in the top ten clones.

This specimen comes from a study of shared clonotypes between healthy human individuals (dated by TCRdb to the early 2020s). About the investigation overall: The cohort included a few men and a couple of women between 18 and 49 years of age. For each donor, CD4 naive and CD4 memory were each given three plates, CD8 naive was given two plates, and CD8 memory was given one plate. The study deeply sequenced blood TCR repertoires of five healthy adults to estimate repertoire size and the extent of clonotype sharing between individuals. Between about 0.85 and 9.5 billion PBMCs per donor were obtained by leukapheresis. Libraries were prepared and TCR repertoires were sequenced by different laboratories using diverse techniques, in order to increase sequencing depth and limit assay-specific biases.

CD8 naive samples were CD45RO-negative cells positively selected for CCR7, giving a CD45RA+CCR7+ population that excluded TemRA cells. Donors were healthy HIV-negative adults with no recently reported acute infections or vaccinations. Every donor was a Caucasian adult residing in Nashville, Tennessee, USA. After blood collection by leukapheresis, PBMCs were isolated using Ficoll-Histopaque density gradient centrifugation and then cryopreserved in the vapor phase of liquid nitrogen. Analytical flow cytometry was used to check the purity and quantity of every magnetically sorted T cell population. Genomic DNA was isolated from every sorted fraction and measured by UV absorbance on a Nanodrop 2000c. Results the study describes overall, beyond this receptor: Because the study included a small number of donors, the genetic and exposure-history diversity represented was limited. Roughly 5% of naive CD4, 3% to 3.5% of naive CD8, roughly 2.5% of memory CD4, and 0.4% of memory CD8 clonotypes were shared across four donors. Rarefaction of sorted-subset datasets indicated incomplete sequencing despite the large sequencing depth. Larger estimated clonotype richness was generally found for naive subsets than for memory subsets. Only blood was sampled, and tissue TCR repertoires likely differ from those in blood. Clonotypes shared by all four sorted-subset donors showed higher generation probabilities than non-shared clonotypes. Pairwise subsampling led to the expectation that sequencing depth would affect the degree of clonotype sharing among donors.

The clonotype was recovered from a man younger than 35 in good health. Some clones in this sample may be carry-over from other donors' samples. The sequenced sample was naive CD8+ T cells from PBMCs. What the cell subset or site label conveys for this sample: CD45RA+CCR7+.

Here is the DNA: TGTGCCAGCAGCCCCCTCCAGGGCGTGCGGGAGACCCAGTACTTC. Translation gives CASSPLQGVRETQYF. The chain is encoded by TRBV27 joined to TRBJ2-5; a tentative D match to TRBD1 spans 5 bases. Measured from the cysteine to the phenylalanine, the CDR3 is 15 residues long. The sequence is cut down to CDR3 DNA, 45 bases in frame from base 1. V is clipped by 6 bases and J by 5 bases, and the sequence between their germline boundaries is 19 bases long. The germline V gene encodes CDR1 MNHEY and CDR2 SMNVEV (reference sequence).